Reported below is one T cell receptor (beta chain). TCRdb's copy holds only in-frame clones and misses some; the assay was immunoSEQ multiplex PCR. In the table there are around 200,000 clones, about 80% of which are singletons. Between the trimmed V and J ends, which lost 1 base and 8 bases, there was a span of 15 bases. The CDR3 runs to 15 residues. The germline V gene has CDR1 LGHDT and CDR2 YNNKEL (reference sequence). The data originate from a study of blood T cell repertoires in COVID-19. The origin of this receptor is a man between 45 and 60 years old with active or convalescent COVID-19. This chain joins TRBV3-1 (or the pseudogene TRBV3-2) and TRBJ1-5; D remains unclear. The source material was peripheral blood. The CDR3 here is CASSQAAAGVEPQHF. CDR3 nucleotides: TGTGCCAGCAGCCAAGCGGCGGCCGGTGTAGAGCCCCAGCATTTT.